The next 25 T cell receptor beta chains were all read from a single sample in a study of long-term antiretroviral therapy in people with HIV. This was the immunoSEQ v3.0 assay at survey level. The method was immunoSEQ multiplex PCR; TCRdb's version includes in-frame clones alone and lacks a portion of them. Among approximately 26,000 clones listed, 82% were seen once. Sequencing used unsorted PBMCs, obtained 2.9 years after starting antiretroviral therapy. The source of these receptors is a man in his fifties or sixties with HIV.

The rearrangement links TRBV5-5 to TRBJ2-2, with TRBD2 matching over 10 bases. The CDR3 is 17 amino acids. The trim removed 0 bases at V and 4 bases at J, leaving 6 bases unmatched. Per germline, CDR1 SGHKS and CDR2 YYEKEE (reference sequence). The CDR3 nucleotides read TGTGCCAGCAGCTTGGTCCGGCTAGCGGGGGTCACCGGGGAGCTGTTTTTT. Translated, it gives CASSLVRLAGVTGELFF.

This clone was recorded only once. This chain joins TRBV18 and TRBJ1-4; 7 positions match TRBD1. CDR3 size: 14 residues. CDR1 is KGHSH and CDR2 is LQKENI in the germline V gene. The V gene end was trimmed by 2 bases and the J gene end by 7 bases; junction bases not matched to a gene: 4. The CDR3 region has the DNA TGTGCCAGCTCACCAGGGACAGCCTCTGAAAAACTGTTTTTT. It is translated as CASSPGTASEKLFF.

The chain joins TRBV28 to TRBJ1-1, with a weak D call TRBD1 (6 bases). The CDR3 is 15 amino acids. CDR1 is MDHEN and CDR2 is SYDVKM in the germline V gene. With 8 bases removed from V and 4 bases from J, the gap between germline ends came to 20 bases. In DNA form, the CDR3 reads TGTGCCAGCCGCTCTTTGCGACAGGTGGCCACTGAAGCTTTCTTT. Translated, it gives CASRSLRQVATEAFF.

This CDR3 is CASSVGGGAREQYF. The CDR3 DNA reads as TGTGCCAGCAGTGTGGGAGGGGGGGCCAGGGAGCAGTACTTC. The rearrangement uses TRBV2 and TRBJ2-5; D perhaps matches TRBD2 (7 bases). The CDR3 has 14 amino acids. Germline V lookup: CDR1 SNHLY, CDR2 FYNNEI. V was trimmed by 4 bases and J by 11 bases, leaving 20 bases between them.

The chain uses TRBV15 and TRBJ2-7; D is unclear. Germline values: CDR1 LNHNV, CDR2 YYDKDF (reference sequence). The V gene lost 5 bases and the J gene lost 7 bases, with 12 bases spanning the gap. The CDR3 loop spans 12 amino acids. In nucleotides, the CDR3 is TGTGCCACCAGCCCGGACCTGAGGGAGCAGTACTTC. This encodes CATSPDLREQYF.

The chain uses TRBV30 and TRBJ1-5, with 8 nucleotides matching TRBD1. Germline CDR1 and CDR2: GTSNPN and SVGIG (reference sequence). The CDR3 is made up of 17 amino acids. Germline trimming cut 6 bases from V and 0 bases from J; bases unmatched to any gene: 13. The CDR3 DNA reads TGTGCCTGCTCAAGCGGGACAGGAGCCTTTAGCAATCAGCCCCAGCATTTT. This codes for CACSSGTGAFSNQPQHF.

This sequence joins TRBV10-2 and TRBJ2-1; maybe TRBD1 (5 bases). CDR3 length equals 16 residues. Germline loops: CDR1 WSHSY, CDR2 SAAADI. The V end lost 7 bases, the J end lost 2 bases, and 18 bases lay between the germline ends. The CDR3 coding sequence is TGCGCCAGCAATCGCGCCGACAGTGCACCCTACAATGAGCAGTTCTTC. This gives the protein CASNRADSAPYNEQFF.

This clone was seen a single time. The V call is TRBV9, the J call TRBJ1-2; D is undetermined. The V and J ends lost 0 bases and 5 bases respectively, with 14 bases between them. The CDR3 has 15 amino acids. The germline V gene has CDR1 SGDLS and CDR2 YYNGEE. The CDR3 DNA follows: TGTGCCAGCAGCGTAGTGGGCGATCGGAAATATGGCTACACCTTC. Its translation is CASSVVGDRKYGYTF.

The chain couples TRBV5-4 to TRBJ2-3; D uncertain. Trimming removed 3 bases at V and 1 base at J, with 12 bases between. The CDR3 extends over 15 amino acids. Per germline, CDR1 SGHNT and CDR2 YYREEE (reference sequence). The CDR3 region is CASSSRTARTDTQYF. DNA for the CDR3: TGTGCCAGCAGCTCGAGGACCGCCCGCACAGATACGCAGTATTTT.

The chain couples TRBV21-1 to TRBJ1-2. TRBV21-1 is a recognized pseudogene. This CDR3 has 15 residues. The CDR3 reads CASSFRSGLSYGYTF. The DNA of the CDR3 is TGTGCCAGCAGCTTTAGGTCGGGGCTGAGCTATGGCTACACCTTC.

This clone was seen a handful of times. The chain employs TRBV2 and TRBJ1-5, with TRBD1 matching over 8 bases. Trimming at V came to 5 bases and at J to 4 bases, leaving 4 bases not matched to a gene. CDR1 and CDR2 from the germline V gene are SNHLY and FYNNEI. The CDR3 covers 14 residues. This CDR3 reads CASSTTGGNQPQHF. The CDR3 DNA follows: TGTGCCAGCAGTACTACAGGGGGGAATCAGCCCCAGCATTTT.

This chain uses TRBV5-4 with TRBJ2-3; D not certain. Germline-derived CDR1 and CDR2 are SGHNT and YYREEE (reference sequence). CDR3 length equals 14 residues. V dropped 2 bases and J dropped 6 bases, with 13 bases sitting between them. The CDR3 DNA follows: TGTGCCAGCAGCTTAGATCAACCCGGGGATACGCAGTATTTT. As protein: CASSLDQPGDTQYF.

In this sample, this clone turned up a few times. The CDR3 is CASSSLVRFGGYTF. The CDR3 DNA is TGTGCCAGCAGCTCCCTAGTCAGATTCGGGGGCTACACCTTC. The V call is TRBV7-3, the J call TRBJ1-2; unclear D gene. CDR3 length: 14 residues. CDR1 is SGHTA and CDR2 is FQGTGA in the germline V gene. With 4 bases removed from V and 8 bases from J, the gap between germline ends came to 17 bases.

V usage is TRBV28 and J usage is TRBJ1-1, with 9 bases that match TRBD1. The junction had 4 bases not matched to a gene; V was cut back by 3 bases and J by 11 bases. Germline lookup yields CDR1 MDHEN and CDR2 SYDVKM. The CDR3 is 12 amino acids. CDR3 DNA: TGTGCCAGCAGTTTCGGGACAGGGCGGGCTTTCTTT. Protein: CASSFGTGRAFF.

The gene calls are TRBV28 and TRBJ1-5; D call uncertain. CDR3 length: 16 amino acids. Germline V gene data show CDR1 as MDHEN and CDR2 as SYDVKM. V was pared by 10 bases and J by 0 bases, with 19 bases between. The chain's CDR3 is CATLPRGSYSNQPQHF. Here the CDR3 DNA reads TGTGCCACCCTCCCGAGAGGGAGTTATAGCAATCAGCCCCAGCATTTT.

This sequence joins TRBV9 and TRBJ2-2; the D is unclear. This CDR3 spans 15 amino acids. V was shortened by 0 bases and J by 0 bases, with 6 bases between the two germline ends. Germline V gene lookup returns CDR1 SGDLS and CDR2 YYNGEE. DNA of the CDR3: TGTGCCAGCAGCGTAGAGGGTACGAACACCGGGGAGCTGTTTTTT. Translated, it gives CASSVEGTNTGELFF.

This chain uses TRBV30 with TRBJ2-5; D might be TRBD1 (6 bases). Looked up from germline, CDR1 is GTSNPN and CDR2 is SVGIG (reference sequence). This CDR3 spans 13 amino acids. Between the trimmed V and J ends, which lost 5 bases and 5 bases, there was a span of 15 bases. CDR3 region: CAWDQTGLETQYF. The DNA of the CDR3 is TGTGCCTGGGACCAGACAGGTTTGGAGACCCAGTACTTC.

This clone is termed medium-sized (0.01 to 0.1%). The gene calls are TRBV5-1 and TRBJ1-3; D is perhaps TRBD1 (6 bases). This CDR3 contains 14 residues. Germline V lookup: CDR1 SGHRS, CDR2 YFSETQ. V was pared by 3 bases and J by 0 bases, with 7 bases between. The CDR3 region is CASSWDISGNTIYF. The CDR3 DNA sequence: TGCGCCAGCAGCTGGGACATCTCTGGAAACACCATATATTTT.

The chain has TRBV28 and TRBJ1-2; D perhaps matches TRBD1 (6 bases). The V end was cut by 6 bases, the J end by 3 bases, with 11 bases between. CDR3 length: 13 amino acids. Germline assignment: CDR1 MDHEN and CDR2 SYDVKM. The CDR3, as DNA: TGTGCCAGCAGGACAACAGGGCACTATGGCTACACCTTC. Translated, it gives CASRTTGHYGYTF.

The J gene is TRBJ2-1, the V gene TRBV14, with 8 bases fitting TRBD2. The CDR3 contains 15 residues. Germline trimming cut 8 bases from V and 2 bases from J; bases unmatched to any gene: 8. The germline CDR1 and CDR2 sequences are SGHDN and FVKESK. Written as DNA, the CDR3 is TGTGCCAGCTCCATAGGAGCGGGGGCCTACAATGAGCAGTTCTTC. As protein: CASSIGAGAYNEQFF.

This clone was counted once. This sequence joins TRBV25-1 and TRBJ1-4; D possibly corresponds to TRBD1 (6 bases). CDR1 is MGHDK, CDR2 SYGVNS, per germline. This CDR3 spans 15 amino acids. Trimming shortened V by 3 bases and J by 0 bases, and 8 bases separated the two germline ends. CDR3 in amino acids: CASSEYRATNEKLFF. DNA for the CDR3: TGTGCCAGCAGTGAGTACAGGGCAACTAATGAAAAACTGTTTTTT.

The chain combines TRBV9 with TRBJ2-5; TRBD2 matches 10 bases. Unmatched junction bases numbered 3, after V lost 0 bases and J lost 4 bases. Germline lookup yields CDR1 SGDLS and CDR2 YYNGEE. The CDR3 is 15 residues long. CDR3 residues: CASSVGAGGRETQYF. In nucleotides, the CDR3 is TGTGCCAGCAGCGTAGGAGCGGGGGGGCGAGAGACCCAGTACTTC. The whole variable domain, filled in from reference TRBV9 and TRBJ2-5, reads DSGVTQTPKHLITATGQRVTLRCSPRSGDLSVYWYQQSLDQGLQFLIQYYNGEERAKGNILERFSAQQFPDLHSELNLSSLELGDSALYFCASSVGAGGRETQYFGPGTRLLVL.

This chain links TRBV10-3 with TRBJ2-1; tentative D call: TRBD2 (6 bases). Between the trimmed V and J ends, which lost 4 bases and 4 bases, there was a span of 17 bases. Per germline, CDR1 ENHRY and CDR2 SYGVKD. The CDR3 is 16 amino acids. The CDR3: CAISVGTLEGYNEQFF. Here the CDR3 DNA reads TGTGCCATCAGTGTAGGGACGTTGGAGGGTTACAATGAGCAGTTCTTC.

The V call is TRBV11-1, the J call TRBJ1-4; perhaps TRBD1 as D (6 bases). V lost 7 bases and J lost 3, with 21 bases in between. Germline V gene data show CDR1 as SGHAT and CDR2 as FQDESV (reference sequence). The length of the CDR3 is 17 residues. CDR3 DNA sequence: TGTGCCAGCAAGCCCGGAAGAGGAACAGGGCCTAATGAAAAACTGTTTTTT. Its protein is CASKPGRGTGPNEKLFF.

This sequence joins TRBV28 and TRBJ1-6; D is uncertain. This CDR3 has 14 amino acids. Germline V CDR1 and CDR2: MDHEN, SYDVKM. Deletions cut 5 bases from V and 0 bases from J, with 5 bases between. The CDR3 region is CASSRFSYNSPLHF. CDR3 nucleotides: TGTGCCAGCAGTCGTTTCTCCTATAATTCACCCCTCCACTTT.